The rows below give T cell receptor beta chains drawn from one sample of a study of CD8 T cells in Susac syndrome. Via MiXCR, TCRdb re-called the immunoSEQ multiplex PCR reads, giving one row per CDR3 protein. The sample consists of approximately 180,000 distinct CDR3 sequences, approximately 95% of them appearing once. Sequencing was performed on CD4+ T cells from PBMCs. The receptor source for this set is a human donor with multiple sclerosis. The CDR3 runs from the conserved cysteine through the conserved F or W. D genes are given only for firm matches. Size tells how often a clone was seen (once, few, many) or the class of an expanded clone, and some rows leave it out.

>-|TRBD1|TRBV4-1|TRBJ1-2
TGCGCCAGCAGCACACCCCGACCGGGACAGGGGGCGAAGGAGGATGGCTACACCTTC
CASSTPRPGQGAKEDGYTF
>-|-|TRBV9|TRBJ2-3
TGTGCCAGCAGCCCCTTGGCAGGGTTTGGAGATACGCAGTATTTT
CASSPLAGFGDTQYF
>-|-|TRBV2|TRBJ2-3
TGTGCCAGCAGTGAAAACGGAGATACGCAGTATTTT
CASSENGDTQYF
>-|-|TRBV20-1|TRBJ2-7
TGCAGCGGTTTCGCGGGGTACGAGCAGTACTTC
CSGFAGYEQYF
>-|TRBD1|TRBV27|TRBJ1-2
TGTGCCAGCAGTTTCCCAGGGGGCTATGGCTACACCTTC
CASSFPGGYGYTF
>-|-|TRBV20-1|TRBJ2-1
TGCAGTGCTAGAGGGGACACGAGGCACTACAATGAGCAGTTCTTC
CSARGDTRHYNEQFF
>-|-|TRBV2|TRBJ1-6
TGTGCCAGCCTTATTGCGGCCGGAGCGAATTCACCCCTCCACTTT
CASLIAAGANSPLHF
>once|-|TRBV7-2|TRBJ2-1
TGTGCCAGCACCCACTCCGGGGTCAGCTCCTACAATGAGCAGTTCTTC
CASTHSGVSSYNEQFF
>-|-|TRBV20-1|TRBJ2-2
TGCAGTGCTAGTAGGACAGAAACGAACACCGGGGAGCTGTTTTTT
CSASRTETNTGELFF
>-|-|TRBV25-1|TRBJ1-2
TGTGCCAGCAGTCCGGTGGGGGGCGCGAGTGGCTACACCTTC
CASSPVGGASGYTF
>-|-|TRBV3-1|TRBJ1-5
TGTGCCAGCAGCCCCCTCTTAACGAATCAGCCCCAGCATTTT
CASSPLLTNQPQHF
>-|-|TRBV29-1|TRBJ2-7
TGCAGCGTTGAGAGGAGACTACGAGAGCAGTACTTC
CSVERRLREQYF
>-|-|TRBV27|TRBJ2-5
TGTGCCAGCAGTTCAAGGGTAGGCGGGACCCAGTACTTC
CASSSRVGGTQYF
>-|TRBD2|TRBV9|TRBJ2-5
TGTGCCAGCAGCGTAGATCAAGCGGGGGGAGCAGAGACCCAGTACTTC
CASSVDQAGGAETQYF
>-|-|TRBV9|TRBJ1-6
TGTGCCAGCAGCATACCGTATCACTTT
CASSIPYHF
>-|TRBD1|TRBV5-6|TRBJ2-2
TGTGCCAGCAGCTTGGGCAGGGGGCGTATGTCCGGGGAGCTGTTTTTT
CASSLGRGRMSGELFF
>-|TRBD1|TRBV20-1|TRBJ1-1
TGCAGTGCTTCACCGACAGGGCTGAACACTGAAGCTTTCTTT
CSASPTGLNTEAFF
>-|-|TRBV7-9|TRBJ2-1
TGTGCCAGCAGTTCGAGGGATGTGCAGTTCTTC
CASSSRDVQFF
>-|-|TRBV11-1|TRBJ2-7
TGTGCCAGCAGCTTTCGAGACAGTGGTTACGAGCAGTACTTC
CASSFRDSGYEQYF
>-|TRBD1|TRBV3-1|TRBJ2-7
TGTGCCAGCAGCCTCGGACAGGGTATCGAGCAGTACTTC
CASSLGQGIEQYF
>-|TRBD1|TRBV30|TRBJ2-7
TGTGCCTGGAGTGTATGGACAGGGGCGAAATACGAGCAGTACTTC
CAWSVWTGAKYEQYF
>-|-|TRBV12-3/TRBV12-4|TRBJ2-3
TGTGCCAGCAGTTTAGGGGGGAGACCCACAGATACGCAGTATTTT
CASSLGGRPTDTQYF
>-|-|TRBV15|TRBJ1-4
TGTGCCACCAGCAGAGATAACAGGGAAAAACTGTTTTTT
CATSRDNREKLFF
>few|-|TRBV30|TRBJ1-1
TGTGCCTGGAGTGTGACTGAGAACACTGAAGCTTTCTTT
CAWSVTENTEAFF
>-|-|TRBV30|TRBJ2-2
TGTGCCTGGAGTGGGCGATCAGGGGCGGTCACCGGGGAGCTGTTTTTT
CAWSGRSGAVTGELFF
>-|-|TRBV3-1|TRBJ1-5
TGTGCCAGCAGCCATACCCCGGGACTCCTAATGGGCAATCAGCCCCAGCATTTT
CASSHTPGLLMGNQPQHF
>once|-|TRBV30|TRBJ1-1
TGTGCCTGGCGGAAGCAGCATATGGAAGCTTTCTTT
CAWRKQHMEAFF
>-|-|TRBV29-1|TRBJ2-6
TGCAGCGTTCAGGGTTCTGGGGCCAACGTCCTGACTTTC
CSVQGSGANVLTF
>-|TRBD2|TRBV5-1|TRBJ2-3
TGCGCCAGCAGCTTGAGCGGGGCGGTAGATACGCAGTATTTT
CASSLSGAVDTQYF
>-|-|TRBV28|TRBJ2-7
TGTGCCAGCAGAAGGGGCTCTTACGAGCAGTACTTC
CASRRGSYEQYF
>-|-|TRBV3-1|TRBJ2-7
TGTGCCAGCAGCCAAGAGTGGGCCCGATTCTACGAGCAGTACTTC
CASSQEWARFYEQYF
>-|-|TRBV3-1|TRBJ2-1
TGTGCCAGCAGGTTAACAGGGAACGATGAGCAGTTCTTC
CASRLTGNDEQFF
>-|TRBD2|TRBV20-1|TRBJ2-7
TGCAGTGCTAGAGATCCAGGGACTAGCGGTTACGAGCAGTACTTC
CSARDPGTSGYEQYF
>-|-|TRBV6-1|TRBJ1-1
TGTGCCAGCAGTGCACTGACTACCCGCACCATGAACACTGAAGCTTTCTTT
CASSALTTRTMNTEAFF
>-|TRBD1|TRBV30|TRBJ2-1
TGTGCCTGCCCCCGGACAGGCCCTTACAATGAGCAGTTCTTC
CACPRTGPYNEQFF
>-|-|TRBV20-1|TRBJ2-5
TGCAGTGTCCCCAAGGGGGGGCCGGAGACCCAGTACTTC
CSVPKGGPETQYF
>-|TRBD2|TRBV18|TRBJ2-7
TGTGCCAGCTCACCAGGACTAGCGGGGGCCTACGAGCAGTACTTC
CASSPGLAGAYEQYF
>-|TRBD1|TRBV15|TRBJ2-7
TGTGCCACCAGCACCTTGGGACAGGGTGGGTACGAGCAGTACTTC
CATSTLGQGGYEQYF
>-|-|TRBV30|TRBJ1-1
TGTGCCTGGAGTATGGGGAACACTGAAGCTTTCTTT
CAWSMGNTEAFF
>-|-|TRBV4-3|TRBJ1-1
TGCGCCAGCAGCCTCGTTATGGGGGGTACTGAAGCTTTCTTT
CASSLVMGGTEAFF
>-|-|TRBV7-9|TRBJ2-2
TGTGCCAGCAGCCTTCTGATCGGGGAGCTGTTTTTT
CASSLLIGELFF
>-|TRBD1|TRBV7-2|TRBJ1-2
TGTGCCAGCAGCCCAGACAGGGGGGATGGCTACACCTTC
CASSPDRGDGYTF
>-|-|TRBV3-1|TRBJ2-2
TGTGCCAGCAGCCCCTCCACAGGGCTGGAGCTGTTTTTT
CASSPSTGLELFF